This TCR beta chain was captured in a study of T cell repertoires and leukemia-associated antigens (dated by TCRdb to 2018 to 2020). Some background on the complete study: Per sample, about 5.1 to 7 million read pairs and about 3 to 5.0 million effective reads were obtained, for approximately 16 million effective reads in total. Using in vitro peptide stimulation of healthy T cells, the study set out to figure out what antigen is recognized by a TCR Vbeta21 clone that had previously been found in CML patients. What the research found in general, with its limitations: The antigen specificity and function of the expanded clones were not directly tested, and further investigation of both was required. No significant differences among the four groups were observed in the numbers of Vbeta genes (approximately 60), Jbeta genes (over 13), VDJ rearrangements, or unique CDR3s.

CD3+ T cells were initially rested overnight at approximately 2.4 million cells/mL in RPMI 1640 lacking fetal bovine serum. MACS immunomagnetic beads were used according to the manufacturer's instructions to isolate CD3+ T cells from PBMCs. Total RNA was extracted from the cultured T cells using TRIzol reagent. TCRbeta libraries were amplified from RNA by 5' rapid amplification of cDNA ends (5'RACE). Before sequencing, library concentration and integrity were assessed using Qubit, an Agilent instrument, and quantitative PCR. Qualified libraries were sequenced on Illumina HiSeq or MiSeq by a commercial service provider. As for the authors' bioinformatics: TCR sequences in each sample were identified with MiXCR version 1.8.2. To qualify, a clone needed a CDR3 longer than four amino acids, an in-frame nucleotide length, and no stop codon. A read counted as effective if the read contained the complete CDR3 structure. RT-PCR with 24 Vbeta primers, GeneScan spectratyping, and Sanger sequencing were used to validate expanded clones. TCRdb cleaned the public reads at Q25 with fastp, built clones with MiXCR and kept in-frame beta chains. Entries are consolidated by CDR3 protein sequence, retaining the most common genes and DNA. The V and J calls, along with clone size, are taken from TCRdb and not from the paper's own processing. The sample table contains around 12,000 distinct CDR3 sequences; only one count was recorded for about 42% of them. About 30% of the sample is held by the ten biggest clonotypes.

Looking up the germline V gene yields CDR1 SGHTA and CDR2 FQGNSA. Reading from cysteine to phenylalanine, the CDR3 counts 16 amino acids. Just the 48-base CDR3 DNA is kept, in frame starting at base 1. Cut back by 5 bases and 4 bases, the V and J ends lie 18 bases apart. With respect to this clonotype: Its antigen is unknown. No clone much larger than this one lies a single base away; base qualities are absent.

The sequence links TRBV7-2 to TRBJ2-1; the D gene could be either TRBD1 or TRBD2, each agreeing at 5 bases. The material sequenced was CD3+ T cells sorted from blood and cultured. The receptor was isolated from a female donor in good health. This receptor carries the CDR3 CASSHFGTSYYNEQFF. DNA sequence: TGTGCCAGCAGCCACTTCGGGACCTCATATTACAATGAGCAGTTCTTC. Joined to the reference TRBV7-2 and TRBJ2-1 proteins, this CDR3 gives the full variable domain: GAGVSQSPSNKVTEKGKDVELRCDPISGHTALYWYRQSLGQGLEFLIYFQGNSAPDKSGLPSDRFSAERTGGSVSTLTIQRTQQEDSAVYLCASSHFGTSYYNEQFFGPGTRLTVL.